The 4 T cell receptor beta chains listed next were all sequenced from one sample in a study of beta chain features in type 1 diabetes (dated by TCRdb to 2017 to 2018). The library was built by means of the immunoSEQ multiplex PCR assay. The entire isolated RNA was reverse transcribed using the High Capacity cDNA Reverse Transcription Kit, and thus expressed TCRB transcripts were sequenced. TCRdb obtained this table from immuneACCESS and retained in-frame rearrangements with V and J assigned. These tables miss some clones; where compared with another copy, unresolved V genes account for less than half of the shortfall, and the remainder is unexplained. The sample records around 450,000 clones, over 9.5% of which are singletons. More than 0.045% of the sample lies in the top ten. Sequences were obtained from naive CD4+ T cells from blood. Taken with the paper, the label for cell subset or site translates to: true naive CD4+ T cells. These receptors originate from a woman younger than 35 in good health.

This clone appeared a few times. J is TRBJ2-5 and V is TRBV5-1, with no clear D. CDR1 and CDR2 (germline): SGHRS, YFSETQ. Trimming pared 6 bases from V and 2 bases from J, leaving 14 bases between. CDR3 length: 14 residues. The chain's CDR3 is CASKSSAEQETQYF. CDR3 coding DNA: TGCGCCAGCAAGTCTTCGGCCGAGCAAGAGACCCAGTACTTC.

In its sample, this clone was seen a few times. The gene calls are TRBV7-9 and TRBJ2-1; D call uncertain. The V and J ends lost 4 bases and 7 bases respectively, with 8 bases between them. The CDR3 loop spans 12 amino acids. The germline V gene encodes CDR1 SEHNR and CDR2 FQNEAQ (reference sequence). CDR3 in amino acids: CASSSDGNEQFF. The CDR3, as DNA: TGTGCCAGCAGCTCAGATGGGAATGAGCAGTTCTTC.

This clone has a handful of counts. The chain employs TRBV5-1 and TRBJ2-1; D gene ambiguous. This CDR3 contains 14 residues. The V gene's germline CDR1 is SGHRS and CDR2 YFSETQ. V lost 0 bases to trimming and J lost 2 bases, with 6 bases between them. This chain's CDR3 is CASSLGSAYNEQFF. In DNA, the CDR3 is TGCGCCAGCAGCTTGGGCAGTGCCTACAATGAGCAGTTCTTC.

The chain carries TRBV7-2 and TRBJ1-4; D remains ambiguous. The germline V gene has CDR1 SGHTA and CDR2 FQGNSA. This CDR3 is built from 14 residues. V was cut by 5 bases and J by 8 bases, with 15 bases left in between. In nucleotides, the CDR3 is TGTGCCAGCAGCCCGGTGGGGTCTCCAGAAAAACTGTTTTTT. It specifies CASSPVGSPEKLFF.